Below, 8 T cell receptor beta chains from the same sample are listed, as sequenced in a study of CD8 T cells in Susac syndrome. cDNA came from around 0.5 to 1 ug RNA primed by random hexamers. TCRdb re-called the immunoSEQ multiplex PCR reads with MiXCR, one entry per CDR3 protein. The table has 50,000 to 65,000 distinct CDR3 sequences, roughly nine tenths seen once. Material for sequencing was CD8+ T cells from PBMCs. The source is a human donor in good health.

J is TRBJ1-6 and V is TRBV6-5; 8 bases align to TRBD1. The germline gives CDR1 MNHEY, CDR2 SVGAGI. Losses at the gene ends were 0 bases for V and 0 bases for J; bases not matched to a gene: 7. The CDR3 spans 19 residues. CDR3 protein: CASSYSPGQESSYNSPLHF. As DNA, the CDR3 is TGTGCCAGCAGTTACTCTCCGGGACAGGAGAGCTCCTATAATTCACCCCTCCACTTT.

The V gene is TRBV5-1, the J gene TRBJ2-5, with D possibly TRBD1 on 5 matching bases. This CDR3 is built from 14 residues. The V end lost 2 bases, the J end lost 1 base, and 9 bases lay between the germline ends. Germline assignment: CDR1 SGHRS and CDR2 YFSETQ. The CDR3 loop reads CASSFWGSQETQYF. The CDR3 DNA follows: TGCGCCAGCAGCTTTTGGGGCAGCCAAGAGACCCAGTACTTC. Full variable domain (remainder filled in from reference TRBV5-1 and TRBJ2-5): KAGVTQTPRYLIKTRGQQVTLSCSPISGHRSVSWYQQTPGQGLQFLFEYFSETQRNKGNFPGRFSGRQFSNSRSEMNVSTLELGDSALYLCASSFWGSQETQYFGPGTRLLVL.

This clonotype was recorded once. V and J are TRBV6-5 and TRBJ2-3; D possibly corresponds to TRBD1 (6 bases). The length of the CDR3 is 13 residues. Trimming cost V 2 bases and J 4 bases, with 7 bases left between them. The germline V gene has CDR1 MNHEY and CDR2 SVGAGI. Here the CDR3 reads CASSYAGADTQYF. The CDR3 nucleotides read TGTGCCAGCAGTTACGCAGGGGCAGATACGCAGTATTTT.

The chain joins TRBV7-9 to TRBJ2-5; D is uncertain. V was pared by 5 bases and J by 4 bases, with 14 bases between. The CDR3 loop spans 14 amino acids. Germline V CDR1 and CDR2: SEHNR, FQNEAQ (reference sequence). The CDR3 is CASSPARGRETQYF. DNA of the CDR3: TGTGCCAGCAGCCCGGCTCGTGGCAGAGAGACCCAGTACTTC. The full variable domain, in which reference TRBV7-9 and TRBJ2-5 provide the parts outside the CDR3, is DTGVSQNPRHKITKRGQNVTFRCDPISEHNRLYWYRQTLGQGPEFLTYFQNEAQLEKSRLLSDRFSAERPKGSFSTLEIQRTEQGDSAMYLCASSPARGRETQYFGPGTRLLVL.

The chain links TRBV20-1 to TRBJ1-1, with unresolved D. CDR3 length equals 13 residues. The germline CDR1 and CDR2 sequences are DFQATT and SNEGSKA (reference sequence). V shed 3 bases and J shed 0 bases, with 8 bases lying between them. The chain's CDR3 is CSASTEMNTEAFF. Written as DNA, the CDR3 is TGCAGTGCTAGCACAGAAATGAACACTGAAGCTTTCTTT.

This chain links TRBV25-1 with TRBJ2-1; D is uncertain. Germline CDR1 and CDR2: MGHDK and SYGVNS. Trimming pared 5 bases from V and 8 bases from J, leaving 7 bases between. This CDR3 is 11 amino acids long. The CDR3 coding sequence is TGTGCCAGCAGTAGCAGCCATGAGCAGTTCTTC. Its protein product is CASSSSHEQFF.

The J gene is TRBJ1-2, the V gene TRBV7-9; D call uncertain. This CDR3 comprises 14 residues. The germline V gene has CDR1 SEHNR and CDR2 FQNEAQ (reference sequence). Trimming shortened V by 4 bases and J by 2 bases, and 11 bases separated the two germline ends. CDR3 in DNA: TGTGCCAGCAGCTCCAGCTACGGAAACTATGGCTACACCTTC. It yields the protein CASSSSYGNYGYTF. The variable domain in full, completed from reference TRBV7-9 and TRBJ1-2, reads DTGVSQNPRHKITKRGQNVTFRCDPISEHNRLYWYRQTLGQGPEFLTYFQNEAQLEKSRLLSDRFSAERPKGSFSTLEIQRTEQGDSAMYLCASSSSYGNYGYTFGSGTRLTVV.

The rearrangement joins TRBV9 to TRBJ2-7; perhaps TRBD2 as D (6 bases). Trimming removed 4 bases at V and 7 bases at J, with 12 bases between. CDR3 length: 12 residues. Germline CDR1 and CDR2: SGDLS and YYNGEE. The CDR3 DNA sequence: TGTGCCAGCAGCCCCCTGGGGGGAGAGCAGTACTTC. This sequence encodes CASSPLGGEQYF.